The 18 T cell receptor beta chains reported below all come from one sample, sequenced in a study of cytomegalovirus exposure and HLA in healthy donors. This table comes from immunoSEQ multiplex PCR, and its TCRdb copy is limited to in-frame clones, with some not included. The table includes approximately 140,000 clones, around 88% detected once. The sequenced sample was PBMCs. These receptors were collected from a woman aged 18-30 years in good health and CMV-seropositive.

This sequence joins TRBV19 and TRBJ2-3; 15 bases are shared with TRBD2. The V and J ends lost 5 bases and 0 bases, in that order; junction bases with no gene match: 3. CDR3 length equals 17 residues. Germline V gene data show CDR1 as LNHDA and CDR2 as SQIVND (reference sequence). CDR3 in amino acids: CASSGTSGGYSTDTQYF. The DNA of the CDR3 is TGTGCCAGTAGTGGGACTAGCGGGGGGTATAGCACAGATACGCAGTATTTT. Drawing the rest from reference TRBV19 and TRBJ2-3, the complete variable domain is DGGITQSPKYLFRKEGQNVTLSCEQNLNHDAMYWYRQDPGQGLRLIYYSQIVNDFQKGDIAEGYSVSREKKESFPLTVTSAQKNPTAFYLCASSGTSGGYSTDTQYFGPGTRLTVL.

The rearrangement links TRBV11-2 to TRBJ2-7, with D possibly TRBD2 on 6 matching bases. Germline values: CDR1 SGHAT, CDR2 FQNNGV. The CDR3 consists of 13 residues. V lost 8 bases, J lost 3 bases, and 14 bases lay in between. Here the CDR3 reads CASARDFRYEQYF. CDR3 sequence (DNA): TGTGCCAGCGCGCGGGACTTCCGCTACGAGCAGTACTTC.

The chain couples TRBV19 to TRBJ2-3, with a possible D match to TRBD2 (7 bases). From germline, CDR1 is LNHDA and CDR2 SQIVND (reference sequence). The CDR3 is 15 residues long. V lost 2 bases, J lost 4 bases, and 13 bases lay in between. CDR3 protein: CASSILAGGPDTQYF. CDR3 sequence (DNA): TGTGCCAGTAGTATATTAGCCGGGGGGCCAGATACGCAGTATTTT. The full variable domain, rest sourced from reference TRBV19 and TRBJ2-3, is DGGITQSPKYLFRKEGQNVTLSCEQNLNHDAMYWYRQDPGQGLRLIYYSQIVNDFQKGDIAEGYSVSREKKESFPLTVTSAQKNPTAFYLCASSILAGGPDTQYFGPGTRLTVL.

The CDR3 loop is CARGPIPFLQETQYF. In nucleotides, the CDR3 is TGTGCCAGGGGGCCTATTCCGTTCCTCCAAGAGACCCAGTACTTC. V usage is TRBV19 and J usage is TRBJ2-5; a possible D gene is TRBD1 (5 bases). The CDR3 covers 15 residues. Germline V gene lookup returns CDR1 LNHDA and CDR2 SQIVND (reference sequence). Trimming left V 9 bases short and J 1 base short, with 18 bases between.

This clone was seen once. This chain's CDR3 is CASSPRRGGDTEAFF. CDR3 DNA sequence: TGTGCCAGCAGCCCCCGGAGGGGTGGAGACACTGAAGCTTTCTTT. This chain uses TRBV11-2 with TRBJ1-1, with D perhaps matching TRBD1 (5 bases). Trimming pared 5 bases from V and 3 bases from J, leaving 16 bases between. The CDR3 runs 15 residues. CDR1 and CDR2 (germline): SGHAT, FQNNGV.

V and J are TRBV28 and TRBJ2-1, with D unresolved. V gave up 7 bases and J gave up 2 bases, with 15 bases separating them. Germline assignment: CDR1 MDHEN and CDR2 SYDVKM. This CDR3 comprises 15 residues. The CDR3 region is CASTTAGPPYNEQFF. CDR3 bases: TGTGCCAGCACCACAGCTGGTCCGCCCTACAATGAGCAGTTCTTC.

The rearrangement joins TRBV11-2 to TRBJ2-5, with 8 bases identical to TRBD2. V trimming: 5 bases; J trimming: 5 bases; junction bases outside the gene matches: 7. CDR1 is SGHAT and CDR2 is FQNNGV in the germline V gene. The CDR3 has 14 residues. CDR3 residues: CASSPGGTRETQYF. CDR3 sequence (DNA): TGTGCCAGCAGCCCCGGGGGGACTAGGGAGACCCAGTACTTC.

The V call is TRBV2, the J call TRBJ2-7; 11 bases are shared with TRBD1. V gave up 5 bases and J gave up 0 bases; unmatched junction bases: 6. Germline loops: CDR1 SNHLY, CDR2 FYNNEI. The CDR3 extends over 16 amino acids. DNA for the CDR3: TGTGCCAGCAGTCGGGAAGGGACAGGGGGCTCCTACGAGCAGTACTTC. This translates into CASSREGTGGSYEQYF.

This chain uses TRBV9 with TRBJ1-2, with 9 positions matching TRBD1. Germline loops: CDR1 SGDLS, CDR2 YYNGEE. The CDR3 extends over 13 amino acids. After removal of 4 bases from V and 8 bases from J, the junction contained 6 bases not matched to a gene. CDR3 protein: CASSSTGGQGYTF. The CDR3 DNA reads TGTGCCAGCAGCAGCACAGGGGGCCAAGGCTACACCTTC.

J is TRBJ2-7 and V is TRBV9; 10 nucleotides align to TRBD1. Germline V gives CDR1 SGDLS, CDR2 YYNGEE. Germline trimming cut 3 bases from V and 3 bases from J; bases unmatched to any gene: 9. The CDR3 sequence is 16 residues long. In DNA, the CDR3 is TGTGCCAGCAGCGCAAGCCCCGGGACAGGGGTCTACGAGCAGTACTTC. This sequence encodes CASSASPGTGVYEQYF.

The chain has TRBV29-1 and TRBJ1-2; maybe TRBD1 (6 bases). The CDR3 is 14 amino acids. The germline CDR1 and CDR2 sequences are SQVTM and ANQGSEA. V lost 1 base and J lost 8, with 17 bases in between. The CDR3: CSVEVSPGAAGYTF. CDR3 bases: TGCAGCGTTGAAGTTTCCCCAGGGGCGGCAGGCTACACCTTC.

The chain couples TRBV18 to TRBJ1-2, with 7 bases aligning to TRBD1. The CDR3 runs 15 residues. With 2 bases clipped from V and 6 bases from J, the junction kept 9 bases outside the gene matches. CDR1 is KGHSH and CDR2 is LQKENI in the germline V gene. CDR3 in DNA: TGTGCCAGCTCACCATCGACAGGGACGGGCGATGGCTACACCTTC. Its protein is CASSPSTGTGDGYTF.

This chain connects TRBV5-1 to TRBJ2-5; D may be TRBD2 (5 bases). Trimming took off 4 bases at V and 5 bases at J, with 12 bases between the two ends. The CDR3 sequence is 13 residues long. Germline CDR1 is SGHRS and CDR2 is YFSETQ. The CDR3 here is CASSPGSAETQYF. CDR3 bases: TGCGCCAGCAGCCCGGGGAGCGCCGAGACCCAGTACTTC.

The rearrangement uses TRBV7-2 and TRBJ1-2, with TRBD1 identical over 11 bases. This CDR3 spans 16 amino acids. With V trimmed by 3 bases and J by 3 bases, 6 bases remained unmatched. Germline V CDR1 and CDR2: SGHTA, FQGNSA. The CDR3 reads CASSLLGQGAYYGYTF. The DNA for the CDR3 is TGTGCCAGCAGCTTGCTAGGACAGGGGGCTTACTATGGCTACACCTTC.

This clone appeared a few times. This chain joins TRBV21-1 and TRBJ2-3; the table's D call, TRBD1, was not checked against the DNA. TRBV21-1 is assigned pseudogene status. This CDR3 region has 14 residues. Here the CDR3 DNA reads TGTGCCAGCAGCAAATGGGCAGAAACAGATACGCAGTATTTT. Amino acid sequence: CASSKWAETDTQYF.

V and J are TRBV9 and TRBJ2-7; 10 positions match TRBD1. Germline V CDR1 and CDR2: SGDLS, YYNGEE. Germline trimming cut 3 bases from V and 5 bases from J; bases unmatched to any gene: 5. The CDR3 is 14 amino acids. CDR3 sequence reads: CASSGRTGGHEQYF. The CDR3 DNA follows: TGTGCCAGCAGCGGGAGGACAGGGGGACACGAGCAGTACTTC.

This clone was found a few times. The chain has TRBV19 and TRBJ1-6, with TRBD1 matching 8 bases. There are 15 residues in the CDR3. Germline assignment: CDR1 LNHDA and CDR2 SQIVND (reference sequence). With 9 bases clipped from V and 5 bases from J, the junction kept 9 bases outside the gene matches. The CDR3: CASRPNRGNNSPLHF. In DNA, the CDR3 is TGTGCCAGCCGCCCGAACAGGGGGAATAATTCACCCCTCCACTTT.

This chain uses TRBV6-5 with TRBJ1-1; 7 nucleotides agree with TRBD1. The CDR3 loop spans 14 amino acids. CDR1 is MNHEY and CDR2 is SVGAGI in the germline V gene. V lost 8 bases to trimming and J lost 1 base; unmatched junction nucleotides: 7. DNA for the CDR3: TGTGCCAGCGGGGGGACAGAAAAGAACACTGAAGCTTTCTTT. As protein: CASGGTEKNTEAFF.